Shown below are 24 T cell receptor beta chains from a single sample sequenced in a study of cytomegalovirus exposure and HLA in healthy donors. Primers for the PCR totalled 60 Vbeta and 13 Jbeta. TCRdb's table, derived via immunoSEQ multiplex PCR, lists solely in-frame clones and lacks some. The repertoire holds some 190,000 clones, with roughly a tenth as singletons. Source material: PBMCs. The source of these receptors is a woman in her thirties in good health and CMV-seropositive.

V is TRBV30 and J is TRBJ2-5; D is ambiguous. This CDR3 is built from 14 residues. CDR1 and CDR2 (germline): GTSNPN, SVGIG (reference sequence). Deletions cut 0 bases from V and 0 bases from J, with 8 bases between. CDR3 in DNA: TGTGCCTGGAGTGTACTCGGGTACCAAGAGACCCAGTACTTC. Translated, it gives CAWSVLGYQETQYF.

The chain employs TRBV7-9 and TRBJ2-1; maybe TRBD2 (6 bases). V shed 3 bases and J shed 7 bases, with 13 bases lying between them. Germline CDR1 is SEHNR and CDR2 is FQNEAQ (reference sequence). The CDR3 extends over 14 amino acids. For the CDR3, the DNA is TGTGCCAGCAGCTTTTCGGAGGGATTAAATGAGCAGTTCTTC. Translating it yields CASSFSEGLNEQFF.

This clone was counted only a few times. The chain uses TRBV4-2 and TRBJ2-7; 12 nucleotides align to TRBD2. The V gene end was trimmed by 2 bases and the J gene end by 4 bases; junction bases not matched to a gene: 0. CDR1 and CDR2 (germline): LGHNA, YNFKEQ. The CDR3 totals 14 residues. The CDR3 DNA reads TGTGCCAGCAGCCAAACTAGCGGGAGGTACGAGCAGTACTTC. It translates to CASSQTSGRYEQYF.

CDR3: CASSELRSSAAGGTPETQYF. The DNA for the CDR3 is TGTGCCAGCAGTGAACTCAGGTCGTCGGCGGCGGGAGGGACCCCCGAGACCCAGTACTTC. The rearrangement links TRBV6-1 to TRBJ2-5; 9 positions match TRBD2. The J segment lost 5 bases and the V segment lost 2 bases, leaving 21 bases of the junction unmatched. The CDR3 has 20 residues. Germline loops: CDR1 MNHNS, CDR2 SASEGT.

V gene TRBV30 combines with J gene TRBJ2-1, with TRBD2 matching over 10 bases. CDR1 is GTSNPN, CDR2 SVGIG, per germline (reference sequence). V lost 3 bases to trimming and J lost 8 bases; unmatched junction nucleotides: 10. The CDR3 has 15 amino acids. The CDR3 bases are TGTGCCTGGAGGGTTCTAGCGGGAGTTGGCTATGAGCAGTTCTTC. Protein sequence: CAWRVLAGVGYEQFF.

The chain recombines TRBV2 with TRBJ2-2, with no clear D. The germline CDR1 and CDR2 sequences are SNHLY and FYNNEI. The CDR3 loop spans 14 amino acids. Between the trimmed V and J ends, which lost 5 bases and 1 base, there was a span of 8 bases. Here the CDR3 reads CASSPTVNTGELFF. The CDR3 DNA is TGTGCCAGCAGTCCCACAGTGAACACCGGGGAGCTGTTTTTT.

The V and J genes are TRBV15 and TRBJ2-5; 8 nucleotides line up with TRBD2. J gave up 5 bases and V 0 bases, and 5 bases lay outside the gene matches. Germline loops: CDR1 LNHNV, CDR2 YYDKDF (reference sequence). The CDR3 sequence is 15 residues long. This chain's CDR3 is CATSRDSAGGETQYF. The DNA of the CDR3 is TGTGCCACCAGCAGAGATAGCGCGGGAGGCGAGACCCAGTACTTC.

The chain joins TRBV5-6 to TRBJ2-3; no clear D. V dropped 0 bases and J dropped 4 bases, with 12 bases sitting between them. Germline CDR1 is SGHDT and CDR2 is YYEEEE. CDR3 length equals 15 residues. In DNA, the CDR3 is TGTGCCAGCAGCTTGGGGAGTGCCTGGGCAGATACGCAGTATTTT. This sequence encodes CASSLGSAWADTQYF.

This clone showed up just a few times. The DNA for the CDR3 is TGTGCCAGCAGCTTAGGACTAGCGGACAATGAGCAGTTCTTC. Translation gives CASSLGLADNEQFF. The chain employs TRBV7-9 and TRBJ2-1; TRBD2 matches at 9 bases. This CDR3 spans 14 amino acids. Trimming removed 1 base from V and 5 bases from J; junction bases left unmatched: 0. Germline V gene data show CDR1 as SEHNR and CDR2 as FQNEAQ (reference sequence).

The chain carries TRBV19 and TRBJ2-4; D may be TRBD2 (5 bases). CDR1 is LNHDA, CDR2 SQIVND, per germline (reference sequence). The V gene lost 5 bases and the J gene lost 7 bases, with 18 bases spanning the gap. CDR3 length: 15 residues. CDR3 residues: CASSDYPGSPNIQYF. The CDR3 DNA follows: TGTGCCAGTAGTGACTACCCGGGCAGCCCGAACATTCAGTACTTC.

The CDR3 reads CASSVGGAPREQYF. In nucleotides, the CDR3 is TGTGCCAGCAGCGTAGGAGGCGCCCCCCGCGAGCAGTACTTC. The chain combines TRBV9 with TRBJ2-7, with D unresolved. Trimming left V 0 bases short and J 6 bases short, with 13 bases between. The CDR3 is 14 amino acids. In germline, CDR1 is SGDLS, CDR2 YYNGEE.

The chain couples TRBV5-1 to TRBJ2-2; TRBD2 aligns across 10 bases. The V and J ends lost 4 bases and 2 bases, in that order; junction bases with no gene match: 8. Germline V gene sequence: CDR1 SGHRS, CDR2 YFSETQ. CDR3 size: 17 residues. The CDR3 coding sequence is TGCGCCAGCAGCCGGTCTAGCGGGAGCGATAACACCGGGGAGCTGTTTTTT. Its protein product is CASSRSSGSDNTGELFF.

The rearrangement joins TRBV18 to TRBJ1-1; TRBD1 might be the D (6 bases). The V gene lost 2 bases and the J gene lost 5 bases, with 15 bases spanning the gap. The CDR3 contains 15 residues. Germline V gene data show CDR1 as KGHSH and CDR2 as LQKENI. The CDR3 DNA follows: TGTGCCAGCTCACCAGGGGGCGCGAAGGAGACTGAAGCTTTCTTT. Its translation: CASSPGGAKETEAFF.

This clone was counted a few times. CDR3 in DNA: TGTGCCAGCAGTCCACGACAGGGATCGGGGAACACTGAAGCTTTCTTT. This gives the protein CASSPRQGSGNTEAFF. The chain combines TRBV27 with TRBJ1-1, with 7 bases identical to TRBD1. The ends lost 5 bases at V and 1 base at J; junction bases unmatched: 10. Looked up from germline, CDR1 is MNHEY and CDR2 is SMNVEV (reference sequence). The CDR3 is 16 residues long.

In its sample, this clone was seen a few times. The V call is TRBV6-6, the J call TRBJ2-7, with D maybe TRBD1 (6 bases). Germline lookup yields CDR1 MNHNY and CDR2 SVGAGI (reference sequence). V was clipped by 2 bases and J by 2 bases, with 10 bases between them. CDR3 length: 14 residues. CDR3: CASSYIQGTYEQYF. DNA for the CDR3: TGTGCCAGCAGTTACATTCAGGGGACCTACGAGCAGTACTTC.

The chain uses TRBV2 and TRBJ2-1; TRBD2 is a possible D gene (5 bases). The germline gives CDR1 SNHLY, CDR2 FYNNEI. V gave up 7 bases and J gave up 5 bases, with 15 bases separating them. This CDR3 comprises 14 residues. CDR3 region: CASMRRTPNNEQFF. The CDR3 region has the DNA TGTGCCAGCATGAGGAGGACTCCAAACAATGAGCAGTTCTTC.

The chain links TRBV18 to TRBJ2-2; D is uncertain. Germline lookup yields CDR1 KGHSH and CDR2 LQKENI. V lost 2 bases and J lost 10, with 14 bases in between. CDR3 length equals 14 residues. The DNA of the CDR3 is TGTGCCAGCTCACCAAACGGAGCGTCGCCGGAGCTGTTTTTT. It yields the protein CASSPNGASPELFF. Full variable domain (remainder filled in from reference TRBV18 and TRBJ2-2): NAGVMQNPRHLVRRRGQEARLRCSPMKGHSHVYWYRQLPEEGLKFMVYLQKENIIDESGMPKERFSAEFPKEGPSILRIQQVVRGDSAAYFCASSPNGASPELFFGEGSRLTVL.

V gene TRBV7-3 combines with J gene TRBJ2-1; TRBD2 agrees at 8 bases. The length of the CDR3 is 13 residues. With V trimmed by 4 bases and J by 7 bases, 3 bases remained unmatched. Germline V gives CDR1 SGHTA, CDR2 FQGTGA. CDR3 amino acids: CASSSPGGNEQFF. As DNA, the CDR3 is TGTGCCAGCAGCTCCCCGGGGGGGAATGAGCAGTTCTTC.

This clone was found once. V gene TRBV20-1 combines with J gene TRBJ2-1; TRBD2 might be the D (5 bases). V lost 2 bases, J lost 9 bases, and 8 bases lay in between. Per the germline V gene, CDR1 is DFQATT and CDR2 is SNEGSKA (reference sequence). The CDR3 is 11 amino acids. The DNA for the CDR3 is TGCAGTGCTAGACGGGGAAGTGAGCAGTTCTTC. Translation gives CSARRGSEQFF.

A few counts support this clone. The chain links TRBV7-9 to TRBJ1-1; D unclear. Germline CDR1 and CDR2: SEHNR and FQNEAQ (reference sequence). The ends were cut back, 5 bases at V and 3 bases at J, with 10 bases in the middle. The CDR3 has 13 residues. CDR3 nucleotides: TGTGCCAGCAGCCTTGAGGTTCACACTGAAGCTTTCTTT. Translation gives CASSLEVHTEAFF.

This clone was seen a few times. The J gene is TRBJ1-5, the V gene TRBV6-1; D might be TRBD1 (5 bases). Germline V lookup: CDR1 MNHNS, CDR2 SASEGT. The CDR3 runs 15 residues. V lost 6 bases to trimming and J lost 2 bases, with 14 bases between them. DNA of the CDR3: TGTGCCAGCAGCATACAGGAGAAAGGCAATCAGCCCCAGCATTTT. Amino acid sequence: CASSIQEKGNQPQHF.

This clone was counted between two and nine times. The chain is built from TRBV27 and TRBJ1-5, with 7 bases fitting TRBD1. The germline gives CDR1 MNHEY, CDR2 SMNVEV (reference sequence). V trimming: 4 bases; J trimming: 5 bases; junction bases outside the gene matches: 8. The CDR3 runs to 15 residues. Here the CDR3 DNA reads TGTGCCAGCAGTTCCGATTACAGGGGACATCAGCCCCAGCATTTT. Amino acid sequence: CASSSDYRGHQPQHF.

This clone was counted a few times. The CDR3 reads CASSRVMNTEAFF. CDR3 nucleotides: TGCGCCAGCAGCCGAGTCATGAACACTGAAGCTTTCTTT. This chain links TRBV5-1 with TRBJ1-1; D is unclear. The CDR3 contains 13 residues. Germline CDR1 and CDR2: SGHRS and YFSETQ. V was clipped by 4 bases and J by 0 bases, with 7 bases between them.

The CDR3 here is CASRDRGLNTEAFF. The CDR3 DNA reads TGTGCCAGCCGGGACAGGGGCCTGAACACTGAAGCTTTCTTT. The J gene is TRBJ1-1, the V gene TRBV19, with 10 bases aligning to TRBD1. The CDR3 loop spans 14 amino acids. In germline, CDR1 is LNHDA, CDR2 SQIVND (reference sequence). V was clipped by 9 bases and J by 0 bases; unmatched bases: 4.